One and the same sample provided the 10 T cell receptor beta chains below, sequenced in a study of PD-1 blockade in classical Hodgkin lymphoma. Sequencing was performed with immunoSEQ multiplex PCR; in TCRdb, only in-frame clones are kept and a portion is missing. The data contain fewer than 45,000 clones, 66% of them singletons. Noted time point: cycle 4 day 1 (C4D1), after five to seven weeks of nivolumab. All patients relapsed after autologous stem cell transplantation, and brentuximab vedotin exposure varied. The specimen comprised peripheral blood mononuclear cells (PBMCs), sampled before the fourth cycle of nivolumab. The receptors were sampled from a human donor with classical Hodgkin lymphoma.

In this sample, this clone turned up once. This chain links TRBV4-3 with TRBJ1-4, with 8 bases fitting TRBD1. From germline, CDR1 is LGHNA and CDR2 YSLEER. CDR3 length: 15 amino acids. Trimming at V came to 4 bases and at J to 7 bases, leaving 8 bases not matched to a gene. CDR3 residues: CASSLRDRSGEKLFF. DNA of the CDR3: TGCGCCAGCAGCCTACGGGACAGGTCAGGTGAAAAACTGTTTTTT.

The V call is TRBV19, the J call TRBJ2-7; 7 bases map to TRBD1. From germline, CDR1 is LNHDA and CDR2 SQIVND (reference sequence). Trimming at V came to 1 base and at J to 3 bases, leaving 3 bases not matched to a gene. The CDR3 length is 14 residues. The CDR3 loop reads CASSIGGTVYEQYF. CDR3 in DNA: TGTGCCAGTAGTATAGGAGGGACAGTCTACGAGCAGTACTTC.

A few counts support this clone. The chain has TRBV5-1 and TRBJ1-4; D gene ambiguous. Germline V CDR1 and CDR2: SGHRS, YFSETQ. V lost 5 bases to trimming and J lost 0 bases, with 11 bases between them. The CDR3 sequence is 15 residues long. The CDR3 nucleotides read TGCGCCAGCAGACCTCTTGGTGCAACTAATGAAAAACTGTTTTTT. It translates to CASRPLGATNEKLFF.

The gene calls are TRBV2 and TRBJ2-7; D unresolved. The CDR3 runs 14 residues. The germline V gene has CDR1 SNHLY and CDR2 FYNNEI. V dropped 4 bases and J dropped 9 bases, with 19 bases sitting between them. DNA for the CDR3: TGTGCCAGCAGTGGACCTTTCCTAGGTACGGGGCAGTACTTC. This gives the protein CASSGPFLGTGQYF.

The rearrangement joins TRBV6-1 to TRBJ1-3, with D unclear. Germline CDR1 is MNHNS and CDR2 is SASEGT. This CDR3 region has 15 residues. V dropped 5 bases and J dropped 0 bases, with 11 bases sitting between them. In nucleotides, the CDR3 is TGTGCCAGCAGTTCGACGGAGAGCTCTGGAAACACCATATATTTT. Protein sequence: CASSSTESSGNTIYF.

This clone was counted between two and nine times. The junction does not match germline at one end; this may be a read error. V and J are TRBV19 and TRBJ2-2; the D gene is possibly TRBD2 (6 bases). Germline-derived CDR1 and CDR2 are LNHDA and SQIVND (reference sequence). This CDR3 contains 14 residues. The CDR3 loop reads CASRIAENTGELFF. DNA for the CDR3: TGTGCCAGTAGAATAGCGGAAAACACCGGGGAGCTGTTTTTT.

The chain couples TRBV28 to TRBJ1-2, with D tentatively TRBD1 (5 bases). The CDR3 covers 14 residues. V was trimmed by 5 bases and J by 2 bases, leaving 12 bases between them. The germline gives CDR1 MDHEN, CDR2 SYDVKM. As DNA, the CDR3 is TGTGCCAGCAGTAAAGGGAAGGGGAACTATGGCTACACCTTC. It is translated as CASSKGKGNYGYTF.

This clone appeared a single time. The chain couples TRBV7-9 to TRBJ1-5; the match to TRBD1 covers 8 bases. V gave up 5 bases and J gave up 5 bases; unmatched junction bases: 8. Per the germline V gene, CDR1 is SEHNR and CDR2 is FQNEAQ (reference sequence). The CDR3 is 15 residues long. CDR3 DNA: TGTGCCAGCAGCCCAGTAGGGACAGGTCATCAGCCCCAGCATTTT. Protein product: CASSPVGTGHQPQHF.

In this sample, this clone is medium-sized. This chain connects TRBV2 to TRBJ2-2; D gene ambiguous. CDR3 size: 13 residues. Trimming cost V 7 bases and J 6 bases, with 12 bases left between them. The V gene's germline CDR1 is SNHLY and CDR2 FYNNEI. The CDR3 loop reads CASTPRFAGELFF. For the CDR3, the DNA is TGTGCCAGCACCCCTAGATTCGCCGGGGAGCTGTTTTTT. Together with reference TRBV2 and TRBJ2-2, the CDR3 gives the full variable domain: EPEVTQTPSHQVTQMGQEVILRCVPISNHLYFYWYRQILGQKVEFLVSFYNNEISEKSEIFDDQFSVERPDGSNFTLKIRSTKLEDSAMYFCASTPRFAGELFFGEGSRLTVL.

The chain is built from TRBV20-1 and TRBJ1-2; D gene uncertain. The CDR3 is made up of 10 amino acids. V lost 0 bases and J lost 8, with 4 bases in between. Germline CDR1 DFQATT, CDR2 SNEGSKA (reference sequence). The CDR3 loop reads CSARELGYTF. The CDR3, as DNA: TGCAGTGCTAGAGAGCTAGGCTACACCTTC.